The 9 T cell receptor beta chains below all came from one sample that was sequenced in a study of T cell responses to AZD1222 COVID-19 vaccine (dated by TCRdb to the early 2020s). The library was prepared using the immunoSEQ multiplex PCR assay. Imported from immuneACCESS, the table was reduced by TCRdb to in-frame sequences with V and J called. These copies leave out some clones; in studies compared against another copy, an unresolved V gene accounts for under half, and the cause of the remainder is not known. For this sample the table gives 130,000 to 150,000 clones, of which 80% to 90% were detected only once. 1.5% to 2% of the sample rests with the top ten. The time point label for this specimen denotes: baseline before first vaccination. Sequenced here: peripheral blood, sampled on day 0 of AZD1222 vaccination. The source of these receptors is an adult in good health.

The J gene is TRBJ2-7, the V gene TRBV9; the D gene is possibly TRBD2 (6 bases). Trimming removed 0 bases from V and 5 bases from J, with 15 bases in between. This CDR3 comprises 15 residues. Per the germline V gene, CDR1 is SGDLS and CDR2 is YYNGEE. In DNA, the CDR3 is TGTGCCAGCAGCGTAGAAGGAGGGCCTATGGACGAGCAGTACTTC. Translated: CASSVEGGPMDEQYF. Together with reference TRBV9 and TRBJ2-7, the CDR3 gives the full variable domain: DSGVTQTPKHLITATGQRVTLRCSPRSGDLSVYWYQQSLDQGLQFLIQYYNGEERAKGNILERFSAQQFPDLHSELNLSSLELGDSALYFCASSVEGGPMDEQYFGPGTRLTVT.

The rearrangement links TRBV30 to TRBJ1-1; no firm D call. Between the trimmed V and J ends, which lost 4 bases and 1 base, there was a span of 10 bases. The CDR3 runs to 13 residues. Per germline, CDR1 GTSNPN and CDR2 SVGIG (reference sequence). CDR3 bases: TGTGCCTGGAATAGTATTAGGAACACTGAAGCTTTCTTT. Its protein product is CAWNSIRNTEAFF.

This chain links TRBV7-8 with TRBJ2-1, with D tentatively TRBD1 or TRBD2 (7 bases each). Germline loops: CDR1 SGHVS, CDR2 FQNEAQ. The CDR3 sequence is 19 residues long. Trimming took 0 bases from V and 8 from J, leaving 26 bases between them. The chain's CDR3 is CASSLAFPRGRASLDEQFF. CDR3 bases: TGTGCCAGCAGCTTAGCGTTCCCCAGGGGGAGGGCCTCTCTAGATGAGCAGTTCTTC.

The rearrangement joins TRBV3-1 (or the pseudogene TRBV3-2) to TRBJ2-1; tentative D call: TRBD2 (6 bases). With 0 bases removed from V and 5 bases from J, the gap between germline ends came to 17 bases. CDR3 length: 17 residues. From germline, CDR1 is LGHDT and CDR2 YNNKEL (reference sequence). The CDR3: CASSQEFGGLRNNEQFF. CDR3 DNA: TGTGCCAGCAGCCAAGAATTTGGGGGACTCAGGAACAATGAGCAGTTCTTC.

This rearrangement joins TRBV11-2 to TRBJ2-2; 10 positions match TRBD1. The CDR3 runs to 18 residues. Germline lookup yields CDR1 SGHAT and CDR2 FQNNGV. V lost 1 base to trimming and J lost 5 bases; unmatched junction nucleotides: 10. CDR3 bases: TGTGCCAGCAGCTTAGGCAGAAGACAGGGGGCGCTAACCGGGGAGCTGTTTTTT. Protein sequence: CASSLGRRQGALTGELFF.

The CDR3 spells CASRGQGGNQPQHF. For the CDR3, the DNA is TGTGCCAGTCGCGGACAGGGGGGCAATCAGCCCCAGCATTTT. The V call is TRBV27, the J call TRBJ1-5; 10 bases are shared with TRBD1. This CDR3 has 14 amino acids. The V segment lost 9 bases and the J segment 2 bases; nucleotides outside the gene matches: 4. Germline CDR1 and CDR2: MNHEY and SMNVEV (reference sequence).

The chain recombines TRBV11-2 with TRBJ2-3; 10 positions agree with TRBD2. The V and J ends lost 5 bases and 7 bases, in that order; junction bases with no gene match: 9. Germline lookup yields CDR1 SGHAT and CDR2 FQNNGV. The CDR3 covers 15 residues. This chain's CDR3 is CASSPSGRGKNTQYF. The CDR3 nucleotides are TGTGCCAGCAGCCCCAGCGGGAGGGGGAAAAATACGCAGTATTTT.

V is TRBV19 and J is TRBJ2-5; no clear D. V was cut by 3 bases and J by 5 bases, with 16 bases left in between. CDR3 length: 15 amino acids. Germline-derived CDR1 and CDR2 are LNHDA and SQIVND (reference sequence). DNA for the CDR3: TGTGCCAGTAGTATGGGTACGGACCCCAGGGAGACCCAGTACTTC. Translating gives CASSMGTDPRETQYF.

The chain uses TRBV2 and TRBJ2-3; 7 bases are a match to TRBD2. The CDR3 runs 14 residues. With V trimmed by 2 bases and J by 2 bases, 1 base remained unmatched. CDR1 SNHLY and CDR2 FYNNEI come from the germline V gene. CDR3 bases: TGTGCCAGCAGTGAACTAGCGGCCACAGATACGCAGTATTTT. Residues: CASSELAATDTQYF. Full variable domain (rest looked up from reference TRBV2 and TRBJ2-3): EPEVTQTPSHQVTQMGQEVILRCVPISNHLYFYWYRQILGQKVEFLVSFYNNEISEKSEIFDDQFSVERPDGSNFTLKIRSTKLEDSAMYFCASSELAATDTQYFGPGTRLTVL.